This T cell receptor (beta chain) appears in the sequencing data of a study of T-cell memory formation after mild COVID-19. This clonotype was seen at least ten times. The antigen remains undetermined. Germline V gene sequence: CDR1 SGHVS, CDR2 FNYEAQ. The CDR3 has 16 residues. V lost 4 bases and J lost 1, with 16 bases in between. 5'RACE with constant-segment primers yielded barcoded, UMI-tagged TCR alpha and TCR beta cDNA libraries. Each CDR3 protein gets one entry after TCRdb re-called the 5' RACE reads with MiXCR. Here the sample spans 450,000 or so distinct CDR3 sequences, around 27% being singletons. The study's findings and limits: CD8+ contracting clones occupied EMRA, while CD4+ ones occupied mainly CM and EM. Clones that shrank (day 15 to 85) were balanced CD4/CD8, whereas later expanders leaned CD4+. That cross-reactive memory joined was suggested by some responding clones appearing in pre-infection memory.

The clonotype originates from an adult woman who had mild COVID-19 (a few samples of this study predate the infection). Cell type and time point are not known. What was sequenced was PBMCs or a T cell subset sorted from them (not recorded which). V usage is TRBV7-6 and J usage is TRBJ2-5, with D perhaps assigned TRBD1 or TRBD2 (6 bases each). CDR3 region: CASSSGLNRVQETQYF. In nucleotides, the CDR3 is TGTGCCAGCAGCTCCGGACTAAACAGGGTCCAAGAGACCCAGTACTTC.